The 11 T cell receptor beta chains in this list originate from one sample, sequenced in a study of T cells in Graves' hyperthyroidism and ophthalmopathy (dated by TCRdb to about 2019). Preparation of the library involved multiplex PCR. Sequencing was performed on an Illumina HiSeq 2000. TCR beta CDR3 regions were amplified from RNA transcripts. A first-round RT-PCR of the TCR CDR3 used the HTBI primer set with the Qiagen OneStep RT-PCR kit. The raw public data were reprocessed by TCRdb itself: fastp quality trimming at Q25, MiXCR clonotype calling, in-frame beta chains only. Duplicate CDR3 protein sequences are folded into a single record with the most common DNA and genes. For this sample there are about 740,000 distinct CDR3 sequences; roughly 15% appear just once. Roughly 10% of the sample is taken by the ten largest. Sequencing used blood. All receptors derive from a woman younger than 30 with Graves' hyperthyroidism.

This chain joins TRBV15 and TRBJ1-6, with no clear D. This CDR3 has 14 amino acids. Trimming removed 3 bases from V and 5 bases from J, with 8 bases in between. The V gene's germline CDR1 is LNHNV and CDR2 YYDKDF (reference sequence). The chain's CDR3 is CATSRFQNNSPLHF. For the CDR3, the DNA is TGTGCCACCAGCAGGTTTCAAAATAATTCACCCCTCCACTTT.

This clonotype was seen a few times. The chain joins TRBV4-1 to TRBJ2-1, with D maybe TRBD2 (6 bases). Between the trimmed V and J ends, which lost 1 base and 7 bases, there was a span of 8 bases. The germline gives CDR1 MGHRA, CDR2 YSYEKL. CDR3 size: 13 residues. The CDR3 protein is CASSQVRGNEQFF. The CDR3 DNA follows: TGCGCCAGCAGCCAAGTTCGGGGGAATGAGCAGTTCTTC.

This clonotype came up a few times. This rearrangement joins TRBV6-5 to TRBJ1-2, with D unresolved. Germline lookup yields CDR1 MNHEY and CDR2 SVGAGI. The CDR3 has 18 amino acids. V lost 2 bases, J lost 11 bases, and 30 bases lay in between. This CDR3 reads CASSYLQLPDQKFRTYTF. The CDR3 coding sequence is TGTGCCAGCAGTTACCTACAGCTCCCCGATCAAAAGTTTAGGACGTACACCTTC.

This clonotype was recorded many times. V and J are TRBV29-1 and TRBJ1-1, with TRBD1 as a possible D gene (5 bases). V lost 4 bases, J lost 5 bases, and 8 bases lay in between. This CDR3 is built from 11 residues. Per germline, CDR1 SQVTM and CDR2 ANQGSEA. The CDR3 DNA is TGCAGCGTTGTAAGGGGAACTGAAGCTTTCTTT. Its translation is CSVVRGTEAFF.

This clonotype appeared a few times. The gene calls are TRBV20-1 and TRBJ2-2; 11 nucleotides align to TRBD1. The germline gives CDR1 DFQATT, CDR2 SNEGSKA (reference sequence). There are 16 residues in the CDR3. V lost 0 bases, J lost 3 bases, and 3 bases stayed unmatched. The CDR3 sequence: CSARDRDRGYTGELFF. The CDR3 DNA is TGCAGTGCTAGAGATCGGGACAGGGGGTACACCGGGGAGCTGTTTTTT.

For this clonotype: This may arise from a read error, as a much more abundant clone is one base away. V gene TRBV18 combines with J gene TRBJ2-1, with 9 bases identical to TRBD2. In germline, CDR1 is KGHSH, CDR2 LQKENI. The CDR3 sequence is 18 residues long. In nucleotides, the CDR3 is TGTACCAGCTCCCAAGCTTATAGCGGGAGTGGGTCCTACAATGAGCAGTTCTTC. Amino acid sequence: CTSSQAYSGSGSYNEQFF.

This chain uses TRBV12-3 or TRBV12-4 with TRBJ1-2; D is unclear. The CDR3 covers 20 residues. V lost 6 bases, J lost 4 bases, and 33 bases lay in between. CDR3 in DNA: TGTGCCAGCAGCACAAACCGCTATCCGAGGGAAGTGTGGGGTCCCTATGGCTACACCTTC. Amino acid sequence: CASSTNRYPREVWGPYGYTF.

This clonotype was detected many times. The chain couples TRBV2 to TRBJ2-5; weak D call: TRBD1 (6 bases). CDR3 length: 13 amino acids. Germline CDR1 and CDR2: SNHLY and FYNNEI. V was trimmed by 5 bases and J by 4 bases, leaving 11 bases between them. The CDR3 sequence is CASSRQVRETQYF. CDR3 sequence (DNA): TGTGCCAGCAGTAGACAGGTCCGAGAGACCCAGTACTTC.

This rearrangement joins TRBV30 to TRBJ1-6; D is possibly TRBD1 (5 bases). V shed 4 bases and J shed 4 bases, with 11 bases lying between them. Germline CDR1 reads GTSNPN; CDR2 reads SVGIG (reference sequence). This CDR3 is 14 amino acids long. The CDR3, as DNA: TGTGCCTGGATGGGGGGGGTTTATAATTCACCCCTCCACTTT. Its translation is CAWMGGVYNSPLHF.

The chain combines TRBV5-1 with TRBJ2-1; D might be TRBD2 (6 bases). CDR1 is SGHRS, CDR2 YFSETQ, per germline. The CDR3 consists of 15 residues. V was shortened by 0 bases and J by 6 bases, with 13 bases between the two germline ends. CDR3 sequence reads: CASSLGPGGLNEQFF. The CDR3, as DNA: TGCGCCAGCAGCTTGGGTCCAGGAGGGCTCAATGAGCAGTTCTTC.

The sample holds a few counts of this clonotype. The V and J genes are TRBV6-1 and TRBJ2-7, with 8 positions matching TRBD2. The V segment lost 7 bases and the J segment 6 bases; nucleotides outside the gene matches: 14. In germline, CDR1 is MNHNS, CDR2 SASEGT. This CDR3 region has 15 residues. CDR3 sequence: CASTFDGLASGEQYF. The CDR3 nucleotides read TGTGCCAGCACCTTCGATGGACTAGCATCAGGCGAGCAGTACTTC.